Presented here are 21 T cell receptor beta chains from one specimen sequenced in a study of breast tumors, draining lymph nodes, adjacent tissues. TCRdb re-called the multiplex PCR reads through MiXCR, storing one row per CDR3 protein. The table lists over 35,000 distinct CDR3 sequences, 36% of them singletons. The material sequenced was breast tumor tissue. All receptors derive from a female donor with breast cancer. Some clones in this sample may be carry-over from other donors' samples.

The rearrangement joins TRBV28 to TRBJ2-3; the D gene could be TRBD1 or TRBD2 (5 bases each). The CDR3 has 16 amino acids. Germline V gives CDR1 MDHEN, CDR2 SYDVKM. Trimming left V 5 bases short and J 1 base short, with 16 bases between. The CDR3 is CASSPAGRVGTDTQYF. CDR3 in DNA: TGTGCCAGCAGTCCGGCGGGCAGGGTAGGCACAGATACGCAGTATTTT.

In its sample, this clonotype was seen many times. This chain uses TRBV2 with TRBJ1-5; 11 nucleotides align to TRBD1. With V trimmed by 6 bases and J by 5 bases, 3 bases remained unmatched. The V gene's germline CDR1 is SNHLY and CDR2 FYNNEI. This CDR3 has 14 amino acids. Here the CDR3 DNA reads TGTGCCAGCAGCGGGACAGGGGGTCATCAGCCCCAGCATTTT. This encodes CASSGTGGHQPQHF.

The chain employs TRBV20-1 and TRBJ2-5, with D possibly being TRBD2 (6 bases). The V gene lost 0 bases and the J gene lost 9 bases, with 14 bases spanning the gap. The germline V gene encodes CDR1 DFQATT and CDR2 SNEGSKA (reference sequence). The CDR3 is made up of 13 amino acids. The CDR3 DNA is TGCAGTGCTAGAGATCACTATGGGGAGGCCCAGTACTTC. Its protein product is CSARDHYGEAQYF.

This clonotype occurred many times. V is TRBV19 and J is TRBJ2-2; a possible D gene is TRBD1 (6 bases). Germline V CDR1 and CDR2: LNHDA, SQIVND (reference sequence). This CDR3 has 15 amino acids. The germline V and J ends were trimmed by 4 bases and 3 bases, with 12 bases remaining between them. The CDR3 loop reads CASSNRETDTGELFF. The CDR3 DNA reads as TGTGCCAGTAGTAACAGGGAGACGGACACCGGGGAGCTGTTTTTT. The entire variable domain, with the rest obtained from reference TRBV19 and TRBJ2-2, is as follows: DGGITQSPKYLFRKEGQNVTLSCEQNLNHDAMYWYRQDPGQGLRLIYYSQIVNDFQKGDIAEGYSVSREKKESFPLTVTSAQKNPTAFYLCASSNRETDTGELFFGEGSRLTVL.

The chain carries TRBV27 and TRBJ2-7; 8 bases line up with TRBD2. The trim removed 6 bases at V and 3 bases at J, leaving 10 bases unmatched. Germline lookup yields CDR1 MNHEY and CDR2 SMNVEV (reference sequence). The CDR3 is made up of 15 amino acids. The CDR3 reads CASSQPGGGYYEQYF. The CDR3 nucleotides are TGTGCCAGCAGCCAACCGGGGGGGGGCTACTACGAGCAGTACTTC.

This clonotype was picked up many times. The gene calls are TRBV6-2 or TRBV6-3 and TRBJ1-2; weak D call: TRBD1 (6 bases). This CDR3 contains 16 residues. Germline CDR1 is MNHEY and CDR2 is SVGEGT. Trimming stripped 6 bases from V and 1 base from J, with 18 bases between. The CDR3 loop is CASSLIWGRGNYGYTF. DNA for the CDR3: TGTGCCAGCAGCCTCATCTGGGGGCGAGGTAACTATGGCTACACCTTC.

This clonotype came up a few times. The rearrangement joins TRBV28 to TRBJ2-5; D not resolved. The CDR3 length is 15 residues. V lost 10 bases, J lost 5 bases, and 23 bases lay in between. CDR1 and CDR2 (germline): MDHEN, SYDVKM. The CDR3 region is CAISPDLRPRETQYF. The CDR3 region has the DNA TGTGCCATAAGCCCCGACCTCCGGCCGCGGGAGACCCAGTACTTC.

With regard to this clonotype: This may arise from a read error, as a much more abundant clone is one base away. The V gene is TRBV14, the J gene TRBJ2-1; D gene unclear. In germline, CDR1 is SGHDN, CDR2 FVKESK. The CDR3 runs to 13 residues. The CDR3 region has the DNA TGTGCCGGCAGCCAAGATCTAGATTCTGAGCAGTTCTTC. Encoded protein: CAGSQDLDSEQFF.

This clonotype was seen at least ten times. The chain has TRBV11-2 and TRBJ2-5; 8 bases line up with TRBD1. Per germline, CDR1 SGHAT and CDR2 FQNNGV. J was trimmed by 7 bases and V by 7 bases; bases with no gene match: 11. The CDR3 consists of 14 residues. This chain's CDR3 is CASTQTGAVGTQYF. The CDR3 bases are TGTGCCAGCACTCAGACAGGGGCGGTGGGGACCCAGTACTTC.

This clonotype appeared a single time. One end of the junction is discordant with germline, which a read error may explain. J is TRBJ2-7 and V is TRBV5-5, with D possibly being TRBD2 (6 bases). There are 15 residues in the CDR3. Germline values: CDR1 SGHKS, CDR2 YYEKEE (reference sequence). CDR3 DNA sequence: TGCGCCAGCAGCTTGCTTTTCGGGAGCCAATACGGGCAGTACTTC. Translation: CASSLLFGSQYGQYF.

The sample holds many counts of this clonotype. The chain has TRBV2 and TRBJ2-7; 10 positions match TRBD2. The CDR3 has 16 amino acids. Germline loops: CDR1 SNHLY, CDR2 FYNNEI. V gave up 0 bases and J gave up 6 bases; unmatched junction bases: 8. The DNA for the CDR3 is TGTGCCAGCAGTGAAGCGCCTAGCGGGAGCCGCCTCGAGCAGTACTTC. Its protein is CASSEAPSGSRLEQYF.

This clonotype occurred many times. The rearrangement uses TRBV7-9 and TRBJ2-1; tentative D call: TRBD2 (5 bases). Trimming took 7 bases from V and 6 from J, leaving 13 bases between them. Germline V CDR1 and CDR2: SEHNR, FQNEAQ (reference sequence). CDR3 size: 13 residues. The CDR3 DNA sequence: TGTGCCAGCACCGGCGAGGGTCCCAATGAGCAGTTCTTC. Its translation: CASTGEGPNEQFF.

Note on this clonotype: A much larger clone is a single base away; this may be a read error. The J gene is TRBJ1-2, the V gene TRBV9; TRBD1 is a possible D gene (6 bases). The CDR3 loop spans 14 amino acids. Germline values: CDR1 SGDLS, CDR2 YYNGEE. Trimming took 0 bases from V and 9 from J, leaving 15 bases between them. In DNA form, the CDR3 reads TGTGCCAGCAGCGTAGGGCAGGGGAGGTATAGCTACACCTTC. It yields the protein CASSVGQGRYSYTF.

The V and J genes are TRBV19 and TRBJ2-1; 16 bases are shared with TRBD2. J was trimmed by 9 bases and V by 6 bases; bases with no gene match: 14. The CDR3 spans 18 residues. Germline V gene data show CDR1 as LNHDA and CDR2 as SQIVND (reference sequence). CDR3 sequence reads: CASRPGLAGGHLVVEQFF. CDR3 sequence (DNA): TGTGCCAGTAGACCGGGACTAGCGGGAGGGCATCTAGTGGTTGAGCAGTTCTTC.

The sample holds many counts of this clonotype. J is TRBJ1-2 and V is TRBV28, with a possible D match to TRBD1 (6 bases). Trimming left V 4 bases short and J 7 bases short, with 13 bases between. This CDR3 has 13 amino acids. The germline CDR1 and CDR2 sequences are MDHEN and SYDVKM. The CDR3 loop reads CASSSQNRVGYTF. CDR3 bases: TGTGCCAGCAGTTCGCAGAACAGGGTTGGCTACACCTTC.

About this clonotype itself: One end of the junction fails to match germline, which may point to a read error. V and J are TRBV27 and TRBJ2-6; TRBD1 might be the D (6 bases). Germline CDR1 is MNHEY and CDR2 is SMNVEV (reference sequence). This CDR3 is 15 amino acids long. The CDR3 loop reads CAGNQYRAGADVLTF. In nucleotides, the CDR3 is TGTGCCGGCAACCAATACAGGGCTGGGGCCGACGTCCTGACTTTC.

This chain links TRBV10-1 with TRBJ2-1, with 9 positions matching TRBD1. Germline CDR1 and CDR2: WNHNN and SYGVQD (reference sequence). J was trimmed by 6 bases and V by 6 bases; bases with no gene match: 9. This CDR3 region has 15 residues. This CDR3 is CASSERQGGFNEQFF. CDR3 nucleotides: TGCGCCAGCAGCGAGAGACAGGGGGGATTCAATGAGCAGTTCTTC.

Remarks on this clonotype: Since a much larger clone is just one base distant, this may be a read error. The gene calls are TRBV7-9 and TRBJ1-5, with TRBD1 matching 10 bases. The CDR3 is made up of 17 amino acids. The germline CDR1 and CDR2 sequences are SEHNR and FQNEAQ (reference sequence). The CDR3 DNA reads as TGTGCCAGCAGCCGGTGGACAGGGGGATACAGCAGTCAGCCCCAGCATTTT. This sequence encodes CASSRWTGGYSSQPQHF.

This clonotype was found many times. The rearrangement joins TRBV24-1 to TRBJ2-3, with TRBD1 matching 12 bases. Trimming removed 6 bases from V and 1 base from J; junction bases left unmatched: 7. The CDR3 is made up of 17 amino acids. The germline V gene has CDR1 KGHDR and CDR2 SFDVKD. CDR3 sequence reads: CATSPKGQGAGTDTQYF. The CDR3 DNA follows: TGTGCCACCAGTCCGAAGGGACAGGGGGCCGGCACAGATACGCAGTATTTT.

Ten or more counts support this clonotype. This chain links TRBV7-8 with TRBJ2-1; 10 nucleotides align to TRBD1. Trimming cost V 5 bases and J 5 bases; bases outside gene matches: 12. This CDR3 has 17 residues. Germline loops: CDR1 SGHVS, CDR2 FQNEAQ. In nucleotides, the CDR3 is TGTGCCAGCAGCCCCCCTACCGGGACAGGGGTCCACAATGAGCAGTTCTTC. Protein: CASSPPTGTGVHNEQFF.

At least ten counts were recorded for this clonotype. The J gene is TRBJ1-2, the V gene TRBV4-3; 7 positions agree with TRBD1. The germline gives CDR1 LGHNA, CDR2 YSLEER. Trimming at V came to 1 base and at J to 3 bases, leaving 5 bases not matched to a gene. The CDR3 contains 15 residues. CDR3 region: CASSQVEGAHYGYTF. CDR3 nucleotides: TGCGCCAGCAGCCAAGTGGAGGGGGCGCACTATGGCTACACCTTC.